Below are 13 T cell receptor beta chains sequenced from a single sample in a study of T-cell memory formation after mild COVID-19. Each CDR3 protein is one row after TCRdb ran MiXCR on the 5' RACE reads. The sample lists under 200,000 distinct CDR3 sequences, around a third seen once, with 12% in the top ten. The material sequenced was PBMCs or a T cell subset sorted from them (not recorded which). The receptors were sampled from an adult woman who had mild COVID-19 (a few samples of this study predate the infection). Cell type and time point are not known.

This chain joins TRBV6-4 and TRBJ2-1; 9 bases map to TRBD1. The germline V gene encodes CDR1 MRHNA and CDR2 SNTAGT. J lost 4 bases, V lost 3 bases, and 4 bases had no gene match. The CDR3 covers 15 residues. The chain's CDR3 is CASSEGQGPYNEQFF. In DNA, the CDR3 is TGTGCCAGCAGTGAAGGACAGGGGCCTTACAATGAGCAGTTCTTC.

The chain combines TRBV4-2 with TRBJ1-1, with D maybe TRBD1 (6 bases). V dropped 4 bases and J dropped 5 bases, with 23 bases sitting between them. Germline CDR1 LGHNA, CDR2 YNFKEQ. This CDR3 spans 17 amino acids. The CDR3 DNA reads as TGTGCCAGCAGCCGAAGGGGGGGCCGGGGTGGATCTACTGAAGCTTTCTTT. It encodes CASSRRGGRGGSTEAFF.

This rearrangement joins TRBV7-2 to TRBJ1-2, with D perhaps TRBD1 (5 bases). CDR1 and CDR2 (germline): SGHTA, FQGNSA. Deletions cut 1 base from V and 5 bases from J, with 20 bases between. This CDR3 is built from 17 residues. The CDR3 nucleotides read TGTGCCAGCAGCTTAGGGGGCGCAAGGGCAGGTCGATATGGCTACACCTTC. It codes for CASSLGGARAGRYGYTF. Filled out from reference TRBV7-2 and TRBJ1-2, the complete variable domain reads GAGVSQSPSNKVTEKGKDVELRCDPISGHTALYWYRQSLGQGLEFLIYFQGNSAPDKSGLPSDRFSAERTGGSVSTLTIQRTQQEDSAVYLCASSLGGARAGRYGYTFGSGTRLTVV.

The chain links TRBV7-3 to TRBJ2-1, with TRBD2 as a possible D gene (6 bases). Germline CDR1 and CDR2: SGHTA and FQGTGA. This CDR3 has 16 amino acids. Trimming took 2 bases from V and 0 from J, leaving 11 bases between them. CDR3 nucleotides: TGTGCCAGCAGCTTAGGGTACGGGAGCTCCTACAATGAGCAGTTCTTC. Its protein is CASSLGYGSSYNEQFF. The variable domain in full, completed from reference TRBV7-3 and TRBJ2-1, reads GAGVSQTPSNKVTEKGKYVELRCDPISGHTALYWYRQSLGQGPEFLIYFQGTGAADDSGLPNDRFFAVRPEGSVSTLKIQRTERGDSAVYLCASSLGYGSSYNEQFFGPGTRLTVL.

The gene calls are TRBV7-8 and TRBJ1-4; 8 bases match TRBD1. There are 14 residues in the CDR3. Germline CDR1 SGHVS, CDR2 FQNEAQ. The ends lost 4 bases at V and 8 bases at J; junction bases unmatched: 6. The CDR3 DNA is TGTGCCAGCAGCTCAGGGGGCGCAGAAGAAAAACTGTTTTTT. Encoded protein: CASSSGGAEEKLFF.

This clonotype has more than one count but fewer than ten. V is TRBV5-6 and J is TRBJ2-4; D call uncertain. The CDR3 is 14 residues long. From germline, CDR1 is SGHDT and CDR2 YYEEEE. Trimming took 0 bases from V and 0 from J, leaving 4 bases between them. The CDR3 DNA reads as TGTGCCAGCAGCTTGGTGGAAGCCAAAAACATTCAGTACTTC. It yields the protein CASSLVEAKNIQYF.

This sequence joins TRBV11-2 and TRBJ2-3; 10 nucleotides agree with TRBD2. The germline gives CDR1 SGHAT, CDR2 FQNNGV. V was clipped by 5 bases and J by 4 bases; unmatched bases: 6. The CDR3 sequence is 15 residues long. The CDR3 reads CASSPAGGLADTQYF. In DNA, the CDR3 is TGTGCCAGCAGCCCAGCGGGGGGGCTCGCAGATACGCAGTATTTT.

This chain uses TRBV19 with TRBJ2-7; D may be TRBD1 (5 bases). The CDR3 spans 14 residues. V lost 0 bases to trimming and J lost 9 bases, with 15 bases between them. The germline gives CDR1 LNHDA, CDR2 SQIVND (reference sequence). This CDR3 reads CASSIDQGHPRQYF. CDR3 nucleotide sequence: TGTGCCAGTAGTATAGATCAAGGACACCCAAGGCAGTACTTC.

The chain uses TRBV12-3 or TRBV12-4 and TRBJ1-1; 8 bases fit TRBD1. The CDR3 length is 16 residues. After removal of 6 bases from V and 1 base from J, the junction contained 10 bases not matched to a gene. For the CDR3, the DNA is TGTGCCAGCAGCTCTTGGACAGGGTATAAGAACACTGAAGCTTTCTTT. This translates into CASSSWTGYKNTEAFF.

This chain connects TRBV20-1 to TRBJ1-2, with 8 bases aligning to TRBD1. The J segment lost 6 bases and the V segment lost 8 bases, leaving 8 bases of the junction unmatched. Per germline, CDR1 DFQATT and CDR2 SNEGSKA (reference sequence). The CDR3 is 12 residues long. The CDR3 region is CSSRTGLDGYTF. CDR3 sequence (DNA): TGCAGTTCGCGGACAGGGCTCGATGGCTACACCTTC.

The chain links TRBV29-1 to TRBJ2-3, with D unclear. CDR1 is SQVTM, CDR2 ANQGSEA, per germline. The CDR3 has 14 residues. Trimming cost V 4 bases and J 3 bases, with 14 bases left between them. DNA for the CDR3: TGCAGCGTTGGCCCCAGGCGTCGGACAGATACGCAGTATTTT. Translated: CSVGPRRRTDTQYF.

The chain employs TRBV6-5 and TRBJ2-2; D uncertain. The CDR3 sequence is 15 residues long. The V gene lost 2 bases and the J gene lost 1 base, with 8 bases spanning the gap. From germline, CDR1 is MNHEY and CDR2 SVGAGI. The CDR3 reads CASSYTAGNTGELFF. The CDR3 bases are TGTGCCAGCAGTTACACGGCAGGGAACACCGGGGAGCTGTTTTTT.

This sequence joins TRBV27 and TRBJ2-5; D call uncertain. The CDR3 length is 16 residues. Trimming left V 0 bases short and J 2 bases short, with 13 bases between. Germline CDR1 reads MNHEY; CDR2 reads SMNVEV (reference sequence). CDR3 sequence reads: CASSLSWQAQQETQYF. The CDR3 DNA reads as TGTGCCAGCAGTTTATCGTGGCAGGCACAGCAAGAGACCCAGTACTTC.